Sequencing of this TCR beta chain was carried out in a study of graft-versus-host responses after intestinal transplantation. TCRdb's copy holds only in-frame clones and misses some; the assay was immunoSEQ multiplex PCR. There are about 100,000 clones in the sample; roughly 90% occur only once, and around 0.98% lies in the top ten. This clone was recorded once. Its antigen remains unidentified. Broader study findings: GvH clones turned up in recipient marrow; some had shown up first in ileum or blood.

This clonotype originated in a human donor who was the organ donor for an intestinal transplant. The sequenced sample was unstimulated CD4+ T cells sorted from spleen or lymph node cells, obtained before transplant.

The CDR3 DNA reads TGCGCCAGCACCCCCATAGAAGTGAGCACTGAAGCTTTCTTT. Residues: CASTPIEVSTEAFF. The rearrangement uses TRBV5-1 and TRBJ1-1; D is unclear. Germline V gene sequence: CDR1 SGHRS, CDR2 YFSETQ. There are 14 residues in the CDR3. V was cut by 6 bases and J by 4 bases, with 16 bases left in between.